This T cell receptor beta chain is drawn from a study of identical twins. Findings of the study overall: Out-of-frame alpha sequences shared between twins exhibited an excess of low generation probability.

There are 17 residues in the CDR3. Trimming at V came to 2 bases and at J to 7 bases, leaving 11 bases not matched to a gene. Per germline, CDR1 KGHDR and CDR2 SFDVKD. Of note for this clonotype: Its target is not known.

A universal primer site arose from template switching, and cDNA bore unique molecular identifiers. Each CDR3 protein gets one entry after TCRdb re-called the 5' RACE reads with MiXCR. The sample has 450,000 to 650,000 distinct CDR3 sequences, around a tenth seen once. The sample was also reused in another study, on yellow fever vaccine responses in identical twins.

The sequenced material came from PBMCs. This sequence was found in a woman younger than 35 in good health. The rearrangement links TRBV24-1 to TRBJ2-7; TRBD1 aligns across 12 bases. The CDR3 here is CATSDSTGQGALWEQYF. The CDR3, as DNA: TGTGCCACCAGTGATTCTACGGGACAGGGGGCACTATGGGAGCAGTACTTC.